The 10 T cell receptor beta chains listed next were all sequenced from one sample in a study of HIV-infected patients and healthy controls. In TCRdb, the 5' RACE reads were re-called with MiXCR into one record per CDR3 protein. The data contain approximately 64,000 distinct CDR3 sequences, less than 20% of them singletons. The sequenced material came from CD4+ T cells from blood. All receptors come from a human donor in good health.

In its sample, this clonotype was seen many times. The rearrangement joins TRBV5-1 to TRBJ2-7; D gene ambiguous. V was pared by 6 bases and J by 0 bases, with 13 bases between. The CDR3 is 14 residues long. Germline V CDR1 and CDR2: SGHRS, YFSETQ. In DNA form, the CDR3 reads TGCGCCAGCACCTCGGACGGTAGCTCCTACGAGCAGTACTTC. It specifies CASTSDGSSYEQYF.

At least ten counts were recorded for this clonotype. The chain carries TRBV7-2 and TRBJ1-1; D may be TRBD1 (6 bases). This CDR3 contains 14 residues. V was cut by 8 bases and J by 0 bases, with 13 bases left in between. Per the germline V gene, CDR1 is SGHTA and CDR2 is FQGNSA. CDR3 loop: CASLRGAVNTEAFF. In DNA form, the CDR3 reads TGTGCCAGCTTAAGGGGGGCCGTGAACACTGAAGCTTTCTTT.

This chain uses TRBV10-3 with TRBJ2-5; D unresolved. Germline values: CDR1 ENHRY, CDR2 SYGVKD. V was pared by 2 bases and J by 4 bases, with 8 bases between. The CDR3 consists of 13 residues. CDR3: CAISEILLETQYF. In DNA, the CDR3 is TGTGCCATCAGTGAGATACTTTTAGAGACCCAGTACTTC.

Of note for this clonotype: The junction shows a germline mismatch at one end, possibly a read error. This chain links TRBV7-8 with TRBJ2-7; 7 bases fit TRBD2. The CDR3 covers 13 residues. Germline loops: CDR1 SGHVS, CDR2 FQNEAQ. CDR3 DNA: TGTGCCAGCAGCCTAGCGGACCGCTACGAGCAGTACTTC. This gives the protein CASSLADRYEQYF.

This clonotype showed up many times. This sequence joins TRBV9 and TRBJ2-3; D is unresolved. CDR1 is SGDLS and CDR2 is YYNGEE in the germline V gene. This CDR3 is 14 amino acids long. Trimming removed 0 bases from V and 4 bases from J, with 9 bases in between. The CDR3 nucleotides read TGTGCCAGCAGCGTAGCCCCATCCTCAGATACGCAGTATTTT. Encoded protein: CASSVAPSSDTQYF.

V and J are TRBV20-1 and TRBJ2-5; possibly TRBD2 for D (5 bases). The CDR3 runs 16 residues. V lost 0 bases and J 3 bases, leaving 17 bases between the germline ends. Per the germline V gene, CDR1 is DFQATT and CDR2 is SNEGSKA (reference sequence). This CDR3 is CSARDPWGWGEETQYF. The CDR3 nucleotides read TGCAGTGCTAGAGATCCTTGGGGATGGGGAGAAGAGACCCAGTACTTC.

This clonotype was counted a few times. The V and J genes are TRBV19 and TRBJ2-1, with 9 bases matching TRBD2. Trimming removed 10 bases from V and 4 bases from J; junction bases left unmatched: 11. The CDR3 has 15 amino acids. The germline CDR1 and CDR2 sequences are LNHDA and SQIVND (reference sequence). CDR3 sequence: CATSPGTSSYNEQFF. For the CDR3, the DNA is TGTGCCACCAGCCCCGGGACTAGCTCTTACAATGAGCAGTTCTTC.

This clonotype was seen a handful of times. This rearrangement joins TRBV14 to TRBJ2-3, with 7 positions matching TRBD2. The ends lost 2 bases at V and 1 base at J; junction bases unmatched: 6. The CDR3 totals 16 residues. The germline CDR1 and CDR2 sequences are SGHDN and FVKESK. CDR3 nucleotide sequence: TGTGCCAGCAGCCAACCGGGAGGTAGGGGCACAGATACGCAGTATTTT. Translated: CASSQPGGRGTDTQYF.

The chain links TRBV6-6 to TRBJ2-7, with TRBD1 matching over 7 bases. V shed 4 bases, J shed 7 bases, and the junction held 13 bases outside the gene matches. The CDR3 spans 15 residues. The germline gives CDR1 MNHNY, CDR2 SVGAGI (reference sequence). The CDR3 here is CASSWAVTGLREQYF. The DNA of the CDR3 is TGTGCCAGCAGTTGGGCGGTGACAGGGTTGAGGGAGCAGTACTTC.

This clonotype was seen at least ten times. The chain couples TRBV20-1 to TRBJ2-3, with no clear D. The CDR3 is 13 amino acids. With 0 bases removed from V and 1 base from J, the gap between germline ends came to 5 bases. The V gene's germline CDR1 is DFQATT and CDR2 SNEGSKA (reference sequence). The CDR3 DNA sequence: TGCAGTGCTAGAGATGTGGGCACAGATACGCAGTATTTT. Translating gives CSARDVGTDTQYF.